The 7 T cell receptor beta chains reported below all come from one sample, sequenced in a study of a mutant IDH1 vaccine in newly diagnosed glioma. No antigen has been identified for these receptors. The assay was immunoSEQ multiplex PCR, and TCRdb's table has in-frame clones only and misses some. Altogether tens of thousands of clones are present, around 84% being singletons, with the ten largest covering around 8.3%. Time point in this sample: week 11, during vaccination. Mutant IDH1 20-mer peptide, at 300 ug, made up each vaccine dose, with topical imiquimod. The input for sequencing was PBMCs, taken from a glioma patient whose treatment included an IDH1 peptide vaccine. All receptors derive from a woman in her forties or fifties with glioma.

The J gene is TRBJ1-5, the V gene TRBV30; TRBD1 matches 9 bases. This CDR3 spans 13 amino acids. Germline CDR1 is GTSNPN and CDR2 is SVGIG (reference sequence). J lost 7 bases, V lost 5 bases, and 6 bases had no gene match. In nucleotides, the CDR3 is TGTGCCTGGGACAACAGGGGGCAACAGCCCCAGCATTTT. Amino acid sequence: CAWDNRGQQPQHF.

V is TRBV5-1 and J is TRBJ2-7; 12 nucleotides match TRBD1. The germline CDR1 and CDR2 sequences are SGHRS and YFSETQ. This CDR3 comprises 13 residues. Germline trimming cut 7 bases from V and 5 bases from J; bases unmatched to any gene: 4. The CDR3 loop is CASGTGGVDEQYF. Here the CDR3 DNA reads TGCGCCAGCGGGACAGGGGGCGTCGACGAGCAGTACTTC. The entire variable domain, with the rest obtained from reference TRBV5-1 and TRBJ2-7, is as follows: KAGVTQTPRYLIKTRGQQVTLSCSPISGHRSVSWYQQTPGQGLQFLFEYFSETQRNKGNFPGRFSGRQFSNSRSEMNVSTLELGDSALYLCASGTGGVDEQYFGPGTRLTVT.

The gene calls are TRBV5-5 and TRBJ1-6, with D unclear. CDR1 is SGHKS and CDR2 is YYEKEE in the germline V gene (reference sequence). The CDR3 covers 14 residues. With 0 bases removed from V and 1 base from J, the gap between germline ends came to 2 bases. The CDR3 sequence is CASSLDSYNSPLHF. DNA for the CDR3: TGTGCCAGCAGCTTGGATTCCTATAATTCACCCCTCCACTTT.

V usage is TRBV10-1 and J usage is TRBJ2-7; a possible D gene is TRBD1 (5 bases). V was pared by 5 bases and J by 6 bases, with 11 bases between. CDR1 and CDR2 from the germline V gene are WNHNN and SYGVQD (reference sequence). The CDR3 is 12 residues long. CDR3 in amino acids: CASSPDRREQYF. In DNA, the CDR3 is TGCGCCAGCAGTCCTGACAGACGCGAGCAGTACTTC.

CDR3 nucleotides: TGTGCCAGCAGCCCCCTGCTGGGAGCAGATACGCAGTATTTT. Residues: CASSPLLGADTQYF. V usage is TRBV7-8 and J usage is TRBJ2-3, with D possibly matching TRBD2 (5 bases). This CDR3 region has 14 residues. The V gene lost 5 bases and the J gene lost 4 bases, with 13 bases spanning the gap. Germline V lookup: CDR1 SGHVS, CDR2 FQNEAQ. The full variable domain, its missing parts supplied by reference TRBV7-8 and TRBJ2-3, is GAGVSQSPRYKVAKRGQDVALRCDPISGHVSLFWYQQALGQGPEFLTYFQNEAQLDKSGLPSDRFFAERPEGSVSTLKIQRTQQEDSAVYLCASSPLLGADTQYFGPGTRLTVL.

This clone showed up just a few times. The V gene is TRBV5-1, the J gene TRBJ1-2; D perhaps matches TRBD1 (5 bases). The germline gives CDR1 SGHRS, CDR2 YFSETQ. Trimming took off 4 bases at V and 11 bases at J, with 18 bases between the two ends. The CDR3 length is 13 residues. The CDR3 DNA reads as TGCGCCAGCAGCCAGGGCGGCTCATCCTATTACACCTTC. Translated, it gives CASSQGGSSYYTF.

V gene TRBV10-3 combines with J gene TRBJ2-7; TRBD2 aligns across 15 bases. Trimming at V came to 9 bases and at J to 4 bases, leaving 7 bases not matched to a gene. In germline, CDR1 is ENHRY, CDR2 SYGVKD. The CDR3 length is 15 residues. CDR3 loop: CAIGTSGGFAYEQYF. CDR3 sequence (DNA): TGTGCCATTGGGACTAGCGGGGGGTTCGCTTACGAGCAGTACTTC.